Listed below are T cell receptor beta chains from one sample, sequenced in a study of CD8+ T cells in alopecia areata. Libraries were prepared by immunoSEQ multiplex PCR; TCRdb keeps only in-frame clonotypes and omits some of them. Of roughly 150,000 clones in the sample, around half were seen once. This material consisted of CD8+ T cells sorted from blood, taken at week 4, from a patient treated with tofacitinib. The origin of the receptors is a human donor with alopecia areata. CDR3s include the opening cysteine and the closing phenylalanine or tryptophan. The order of the fields is V gene, J gene, CDR3 protein.

v_call: TRBV6-5; j_call: TRBJ2-3; cdr3_aa: CASSYEGTDSTDTQYF
v_call: TRBV10-2; j_call: TRBJ2-2; cdr3_aa: CASSVQGDTGELFF
v_call: TRBV6-6; j_call: TRBJ2-5; cdr3_aa: CASSLTGVQETQYF
v_call: TRBV5-1; j_call: TRBJ1-2; cdr3_aa: CASSLGTRGYGYTF
v_call: TRBV19; j_call: TRBJ1-5; cdr3_aa: CASSIRDRNQPQHF
v_call: TRBV30; j_call: TRBJ1-2; cdr3_aa: CAWSSHRDRVNYGYTF
v_call: TRBV2; j_call: TRBJ2-7; cdr3_aa: CASSEAPGSSYEQYF
v_call: TRBV5-1; j_call: TRBJ2-1; cdr3_aa: CASSLDGGLGYNEQFF
v_call: TRBV13; j_call: TRBJ2-7; cdr3_aa: CASSAGPPGEQYF
v_call: TRBV9; j_call: TRBJ1-2; cdr3_aa: CASSQNRDRGNYGYTF
v_call: TRBV27; j_call: TRBJ2-6; cdr3_aa: CASSLGQGAGANVLTF
v_call: TRBV4-1; j_call: TRBJ2-7; cdr3_aa: CASSQVPPGQAGGEQYF
v_call: TRBV27; j_call: TRBJ2-3; cdr3_aa: CASTRRGDTQYF